This record looks at one TCR beta chain sequence and its context. Its antigen is still unknown. As an off-target read in a library built for alpha chains, this beta chain has a frequency of little significance. Amplification of TCR alpha and beta CDR3 regions from RNA used iRepertoire nested multiplex PCR. TCRdb analysed the multiplex PCR reads with MiXCR anew, one entry per CDR3 protein. The top ten hold approximately 25% of the sample, which has about 3,900 distinct CDR3 sequences, about 90% seen once. This entry comes from a study of glioma-infiltrating T cells. The study's findings and limits: Above-expected tissue-blood divergence occurred in all gliomas, most in low-grade ones.

Germline-derived CDR1 and CDR2 are MNHNY and SVGAGI (reference sequence). The CDR3 sequence is 15 residues long. V shed 5 bases and J shed 6 bases, with 19 bases lying between them. The chain combines TRBV6-6 with TRBJ1-2; tentatively, D is TRBD1 (5 bases). This receptor was identified in a human donor with low-grade glioma or glioblastoma, undergoing nonglioma brain surgery, or in good health (not recorded which). Sequencing input: glioma tissue, nonneoplastic brain tissue, or PBMCs (not recorded which). The CDR3 nucleotides are TGTGCCAGCAGTAACCCTCCCCGGTTGGGGGATGGCTACACCTTC. It yields the protein CASSNPPRLGDGYTF.